This TCR beta chain was sequenced during a study of OX40 agonist ivuxolimab in advanced cancers. Study context: There were three patients with partial responses, one having hepatocellular carcinoma and two cutaneous melanoma. Study outcomes and limitations: Blood T cells, both CD4+ and CD8+, expanded clonally by week 6 at 0.1 to 3.0 mg/kg.

This clone was counted a few times. The target antigen is unknown. Trimming took 0 bases from V and 0 from J; bases not matched to a gene: 17. This CDR3 spans 20 amino acids. Patients with autoimmune history or systemic immunosuppression were excluded. The table came from immunoSEQ multiplex PCR; TCRdb's copy has only in-frame clones and leaves some out. The sample holds tens of thousands of clones, over 80% seen once. Sequences were derived from CD4+ or CD8+ T cells sorted from blood, sampled in a trial of the OX40 agonist ivuxolimab. The V call is TRBV5-3, the J call TRBJ1-1; 7 nucleotides line up with TRBD1. TRBV5-3 has ORF status, its function being uncertain. The receptor comes from an adult with an advanced solid tumor such as melanoma, head and neck, liver or kidney cancer. CDR3 nucleotide sequence: TGTGCCAGAAGCTTGGCCCGATTAGACAGGGTACTTCAAATGAACACTGAAGCTTTCTTT. Translating it yields CARSLARLDRVLQMNTEAFF.